One and the same sample provided the 29 T cell receptor beta chains below, sequenced in a study of cytomegalovirus exposure and HLA in healthy donors. The PCR had 60 Vbeta and 13 Jbeta primers. TCRdb keeps only in-frame clones here, not all; method: immunoSEQ multiplex PCR. The data show more than 80,000 clones, under 85% seen once. Sequencing used PBMCs. The origin of the receptors is an older woman in good health and CMV-seropositive.

This rearrangement joins TRBV4-1 to TRBJ2-3; TRBD1 is a possible D gene (7 bases). Trimming pared 0 bases from V and 6 bases from J, leaving 25 bases between. CDR1 MGHRA and CDR2 YSYEKL come from the germline V gene. This CDR3 has 19 residues. CDR3 sequence: CASSQDSPKAGGLGDTQYF. Here the CDR3 DNA reads TGCGCCAGCAGCCAAGATTCCCCGAAGGCAGGGGGGCTCGGTGATACGCAGTATTTT.

This clone was seen more than once but under ten times. This chain connects TRBV6-5 to TRBJ2-5; D possibly corresponds to TRBD2 (5 bases). Germline CDR1 and CDR2: MNHEY and SVGAGI. Trimming took off 2 bases at V and 5 bases at J, with 18 bases between the two ends. CDR3 length: 16 residues. DNA for the CDR3: TGTGCCAGCAGTTACCCTTCTGAGGGTCGGCGCGAGACCCAGTACTTC. It yields the protein CASSYPSEGRRETQYF.

V and J are TRBV7-6 and TRBJ1-3; D gene uncertain. V was cut by 5 bases and J by 0 bases, with 11 bases left in between. CDR1 and CDR2 from the germline V gene are SGHVS and FNYEAQ. CDR3 length: 15 amino acids. CDR3 nucleotide sequence: TGTGCCAGCAGCATGGCCGCAAACTCTGGAAACACCATATATTTT. Its protein is CASSMAANSGNTIYF.

The chain employs TRBV5-8 and TRBJ1-3; D is ambiguous. Germline CDR1 is SGHTS and CDR2 is YDEGEE. V lost 0 bases and J lost 3, with 10 bases in between. CDR3 size: 15 residues. In DNA form, the CDR3 reads TGTGCCAGCAGCTTGGCGGGGTATCGTGGAAACACCATATATTTT. It codes for CASSLAGYRGNTIYF. The whole variable domain, remainder taken from reference TRBV5-8 and TRBJ1-3, is EAGVTQSPTHLIKTRGQQATLRCSPISGHTSVYWYQQALGLGLQFLLWYDEGEERNRGNFPPRFSGRQFPNYSSELNVNALELEDSALYLCASSLAGYRGNTIYFGEGSWLTVV.

As regards this clone: The germline gene is not matched at one end of the junction; a read error may be the cause. V and J are TRBV7-9 and TRBJ2-3, with 13 bases aligning to TRBD2. The CDR3 totals 16 residues. CDR1 is SEHNR, CDR2 FQNEAQ, per germline (reference sequence). The CDR3 DNA reads as TGTGCCAGCACCTTAAGGGGACTAGCGGGAACAGATACGCAGTATTTT. Encoded protein: CASTLRGLAGTDTQYF.

V and J are TRBV28 and TRBJ2-7; 7 nucleotides agree with TRBD1. This CDR3 contains 14 residues. Germline CDR1 MDHEN, CDR2 SYDVKM. Trimming removed 6 bases from V and 2 bases from J; junction bases left unmatched: 7. CDR3 bases: TGTGCCAGCAGCGCGAGGGGGCCGACCTACGAGCAGTACTTC. Protein: CASSARGPTYEQYF.

J is TRBJ2-1 and V is TRBV2; D might be TRBD1 (5 bases). Germline CDR1 SNHLY, CDR2 FYNNEI. The CDR3 has 15 residues. The V end was cut by 3 bases, the J end by 2 bases, with 11 bases between. This CDR3 is CASSEGRAAYNEQFF. In nucleotides, the CDR3 is TGTGCCAGCAGTGAGGGCAGGGCCGCCTACAATGAGCAGTTCTTC.

This chain uses TRBV18 with TRBJ1-4, with 10 bases matching TRBD1. The CDR3 is 15 residues long. The germline V gene encodes CDR1 KGHSH and CDR2 LQKENI. The junction had 2 bases not matched to a gene; V was cut back by 3 bases and J by 4 bases. The CDR3 coding sequence is TGTGCCAGCTCACCCGGACAGGGGGGTAATGAAAAACTGTTTTTT. Its protein product is CASSPGQGGNEKLFF. Supplemented by reference TRBV18 and TRBJ1-4, the full variable domain reads NAGVMQNPRHLVRRRGQEARLRCSPMKGHSHVYWYRQLPEEGLKFMVYLQKENIIDESGMPKERFSAEFPKEGPSILRIQQVVRGDSAAYFCASSPGQGGNEKLFFGSGTQLSVL.

The V call is TRBV14, the J call TRBJ2-5; a possible D gene is TRBD2 (7 bases). The germline V gene encodes CDR1 SGHDN and CDR2 FVKESK. CDR3 length equals 16 residues. The V and J ends lost 1 base and 3 bases respectively, with 15 bases between them. Here the CDR3 reads CASSQVGRGPKETQYF. The CDR3 coding sequence is TGTGCCAGCAGCCAAGTGGGGCGGGGGCCCAAAGAGACCCAGTACTTC.

This chain connects TRBV14 to TRBJ2-7, with D uncertain. The CDR3 covers 12 residues. V was trimmed by 0 bases and J by 4 bases, leaving 4 bases between them. CDR1 and CDR2 (germline): SGHDN, FVKESK. The CDR3, as DNA: TGTGCCAGCAGCCAAGACGGGTACGAGCAGTACTTC. This encodes CASSQDGYEQYF.

V gene TRBV28 combines with J gene TRBJ1-2; a weak D match, TRBD1 (5 bases). From germline, CDR1 is MDHEN and CDR2 SYDVKM. The length of the CDR3 is 14 residues. V was shortened by 5 bases and J by 4 bases, with 14 bases between the two germline ends. CDR3 DNA: TGTGCCAGCAGTCAAGGGGTTGTCGGCTATGGCTACACCTTC. As protein: CASSQGVVGYGYTF.

V gene TRBV14 combines with J gene TRBJ2-2; 8 nucleotides align to TRBD1. Germline trimming cut 1 base from V and 1 base from J; bases unmatched to any gene: 2. This CDR3 region has 16 residues. Per germline, CDR1 SGHDN and CDR2 FVKESK. Here the CDR3 reads CASSQGTGWNTGELFF. The CDR3 DNA reads TGTGCCAGCAGCCAAGGGACAGGGTGGAACACCGGGGAGCTGTTTTTT.

The V and J genes are TRBV5-1 and TRBJ1-4; 9 positions match TRBD1. Germline V gene lookup returns CDR1 SGHRS and CDR2 YFSETQ. The trim removed 4 bases at V and 16 bases at J, leaving 11 bases unmatched. The CDR3 is made up of 13 amino acids. CDR3 in DNA: TGCGCCAGCAGCGTCAATACAGGGGGCGAGGGGTTTTTT. The encoded protein is CASSVNTGGEGFF.

The chain carries TRBV19 and TRBJ1-5; D is undetermined. CDR1 and CDR2 (germline): LNHDA, SQIVND (reference sequence). The length of the CDR3 is 14 residues. V was clipped by 8 bases and J by 0 bases, with 11 bases between them. This CDR3 is CASAGRHSNQPQHF. In nucleotides, the CDR3 is TGTGCCAGTGCAGGCAGACATAGCAATCAGCCCCAGCATTTT.

In this sample, this clone turned up a few times. J is TRBJ1-1 and V is TRBV28, with no clear D. The CDR3 totals 14 residues. Germline V CDR1 and CDR2: MDHEN, SYDVKM. V lost 2 bases, J lost 4 bases, and 11 bases lay in between. The CDR3 loop reads CASSLPQVPTEAFF. For the CDR3, the DNA is TGTGCCAGCAGTTTACCCCAGGTTCCCACTGAAGCTTTCTTT.

This chain links TRBV9 with TRBJ2-2, with 12 bases matching TRBD2. The CDR3 extends over 18 amino acids. The J segment lost 0 bases and the V segment lost 4 bases, leaving 7 bases of the junction unmatched. The V gene's germline CDR1 is SGDLS and CDR2 YYNGEE. DNA for the CDR3: TGTGCCAGCAGCAGACTAGCGGGGGCCAATACGAACACCGGGGAGCTGTTTTTT. Translating it yields CASSRLAGANTNTGELFF. Full variable domain (missing parts from reference TRBV9 and TRBJ2-2): DSGVTQTPKHLITATGQRVTLRCSPRSGDLSVYWYQQSLDQGLQFLIQYYNGEERAKGNILERFSAQQFPDLHSELNLSSLELGDSALYFCASSRLAGANTNTGELFFGEGSRLTVL.

This chain connects TRBV5-8 to TRBJ1-4; 8 bases map to TRBD1. Losses at the gene ends were 4 bases for V and 2 bases for J; bases not matched to a gene: 4. Looked up from germline, CDR1 is SGHTS and CDR2 is YDEGEE. There are 15 residues in the CDR3. The CDR3 bases are TGTGCCAGCAGCAGACACAGGGGGACTAATGAAAAACTGTTTTTT. Protein sequence: CASSRHRGTNEKLFF.

This chain connects TRBV10-3 to TRBJ2-2; tentative D call: TRBD1 (6 bases). Germline-derived CDR1 and CDR2 are ENHRY and SYGVKD. This CDR3 has 14 amino acids. Trimming took 4 bases from V and 2 from J, leaving 8 bases between them. The CDR3 DNA sequence: TGTGCCATCAGTGTCGGGACAAACACCGGGGAGCTGTTTTTT. This sequence encodes CAISVGTNTGELFF.

The chain couples TRBV2 to TRBJ1-2; D not certain. Germline V gene data show CDR1 as SNHLY and CDR2 as FYNNEI. V was cut by 3 bases and J by 8 bases, with 7 bases left in between. The CDR3 loop spans 11 amino acids. CDR3 nucleotides: TGTGCCAGCAGTGAGGGCATCGGCTACACCTTC. Translated, it gives CASSEGIGYTF.

This clone was counted a few times. This chain links TRBV6-9 with TRBJ2-4, with 8 bases fitting TRBD1. V dropped 3 bases and J dropped 8; count of bases not matched to a gene: 12. Germline V CDR1 and CDR2: MNHGY, SVAAGI. This CDR3 is 16 amino acids long. The CDR3: CASSYGQDRERDIQYF. As DNA, the CDR3 is TGTGCCAGCAGTTACGGGCAGGACAGGGAGAGGGACATTCAGTACTTC.

The chain links TRBV5-1 to TRBJ2-3, with 7 bases aligning to TRBD2. Germline CDR1 reads SGHRS; CDR2 reads YFSETQ. This CDR3 is built from 16 residues. With V trimmed by 0 bases and J by 1 base, 5 bases remained unmatched. The CDR3 DNA is TGCGCCAGCAGCTTGGGGACTAGACTAGGCACAGATACGCAGTATTTT. Protein product: CASSLGTRLGTDTQYF. Full variable domain (remainder filled in from reference TRBV5-1 and TRBJ2-3): KAGVTQTPRYLIKTRGQQVTLSCSPISGHRSVSWYQQTPGQGLQFLFEYFSETQRNKGNFPGRFSGRQFSNSRSEMNVSTLELGDSALYLCASSLGTRLGTDTQYFGPGTRLTVL.

This chain links TRBV7-9 with TRBJ2-1; the D gene is possibly TRBD1 (7 bases). The CDR3 sequence is 19 residues long. V was trimmed by 5 bases and J by 8 bases, leaving 31 bases between them. Germline CDR1 SEHNR, CDR2 FQNEAQ (reference sequence). The CDR3 here is CASSHRGTAGPGRMDEQFF. CDR3 nucleotides: TGTGCCAGCAGCCACCGCGGGACAGCCGGGCCGGGGAGGATGGATGAGCAGTTCTTC.

The chain carries TRBV4-3 and TRBJ2-6; TRBD1 matches at 7 bases. The CDR3 spans 14 residues. Germline values: CDR1 LGHNA, CDR2 YSLEER. V trimming: 3 bases; J trimming: 9 bases; junction bases outside the gene matches: 5. CDR3 loop: CASSQEGTVNVLTF. The CDR3 coding sequence is TGCGCCAGCAGCCAGGAAGGGACAGTCAACGTCCTGACTTTC.

The chain carries TRBV5-1 and TRBJ2-1; perhaps TRBD2 as D (5 bases). Germline-derived CDR1 and CDR2 are SGHRS and YFSETQ. With 0 bases removed from V and 2 bases from J, the gap between germline ends came to 6 bases. The CDR3 length is 14 residues. The CDR3 nucleotides are TGCGCCAGCAGCTTGGAACTAGCCTACAATGAGCAGTTCTTC. Residues: CASSLELAYNEQFF. The entire variable domain, with the rest obtained from reference TRBV5-1 and TRBJ2-1, is as follows: KAGVTQTPRYLIKTRGQQVTLSCSPISGHRSVSWYQQTPGQGLQFLFEYFSETQRNKGNFPGRFSGRQFSNSRSEMNVSTLELGDSALYLCASSLELAYNEQFFGPGTRLTVL.

The chain joins TRBV5-4 to TRBJ2-2, with D possibly being TRBD2 (5 bases). This CDR3 has 16 amino acids. Germline CDR1 reads SGHNT; CDR2 reads YYREEE (reference sequence). Trimming took 0 bases from V and 2 from J, leaving 11 bases between them. The CDR3, as DNA: TGTGCCAGCAGCTTGGTCATCGGGGTAAACACCGGGGAGCTGTTTTTT. Protein sequence: CASSLVIGVNTGELFF.

As regards this clone: Compared with germline, one end of the junction differs, possibly owing to a read error. The chain has TRBV10-3 and TRBJ1-1, with TRBD1 as a possible D gene (6 bases). Germline V lookup: CDR1 ENHRY, CDR2 SYGVKD. This CDR3 contains 16 residues. The CDR3 protein is CASSTYREPMNSEAFF. CDR3 in DNA: TGTGCCAGCAGCACCTACAGGGAGCCCATGAACAGTGAAGCTTTCTTT.

The chain employs TRBV29-1 and TRBJ2-5; 12 positions agree with TRBD2. The V and J ends lost 2 bases and 4 bases, in that order; junction bases with no gene match: 8. There are 16 residues in the CDR3. Per germline, CDR1 SQVTM and CDR2 ANQGSEA. Here the CDR3 reads CSVEILAGGAGETQYF. CDR3 coding DNA: TGCAGCGTTGAAATACTAGCGGGAGGCGCGGGAGAGACCCAGTACTTC.

V is TRBV6-5 and J is TRBJ2-5, with TRBD1 as a possible D gene (6 bases). V dropped 5 bases and J dropped 5 bases, with 12 bases sitting between them. The germline V gene encodes CDR1 MNHEY and CDR2 SVGAGI. The CDR3 has 13 residues. The CDR3 loop is CASSRRQVETQYF. The CDR3 DNA follows: TGTGCCAGCAGTCGCAGACAGGTCGAGACCCAGTACTTC.

The genes are TRBV7-9 and TRBJ1-6; 8 nucleotides agree with TRBD1. J lost 9 bases, V lost 10 bases, and 11 bases had no gene match. The germline V gene encodes CDR1 SEHNR and CDR2 FQNEAQ (reference sequence). The CDR3 is 14 residues long. CDR3 in amino acids: CATNIGQGFSPLHF. The CDR3 bases are TGTGCCACCAATATTGGACAGGGATTTTCACCCCTCCACTTT.